Listed below are T cell receptor beta chains from one sample, sequenced in a study of T-cell reconstitution after alpha-beta-depleted transplantation in children. Using its own MiXCR run on the PCR reads, TCRdb lists one record per CDR3 protein. The table lists hundreds of thousands of distinct CDR3 sequences, 17% of them singletons, with 40% to 50% in the top ten. The starting material was PBMCs, mostly from graft donor cells, obtained 360 days after TCRalphabeta/CD19-depleted stem cell transplant. The receptors shown here come from a male patient aged 2-9 years who had a stem cell transplant for acute lymphoblastic leukemia, so the T cells may come from the graft donor. Both conserved end residues are trimmed from each CDR3. Each record gives: V gene, CDR3 length, CDR3 protein.

TRBV7-2	13	ASSLGGGLSYEQY
TRBV9	15	ASSVALPVGMGNEQF
TRBV3-1	10	ASSQDTGGYT
TRBV20-1	12	SARAWELAGGPE
TRBV5-1	14	ASSPALRWGGETQY
TRBV4-3	13	ASSQDHRGSHEQY
TRBV3-1	12	ASSQVVETHEAF
TRBV20-1	10	SAGGDDEKLF
TRBV29-1	12	SVVLGRKRDTIY
TRBV6-5	14	ASSYSGVLGTYEQY
TRBV29-1	11	SVVGGHLDTQY
TRBV20-1	12	SASTFGGQETQY
TRBV10-2	16	ASRGGVGIIGRTDTQY
TRBV20-1	15	STPSESWGLAKNIQY
TRBV12-3/TRBV12-4	13	ASRRQRFSGNTIY
TRBV18	12	ASSRDRGQETQY
TRBV5-1	12	ASSLALGADTQY
TRBV5-1	14	ASSLRLAGLTGELF
TRBV6-1	14	ASSEAHAGGNSPLH
TRBV12-5	15	ASGLVLADRAERGYT
TRBV9	12	ASSATPLYNEQF
TRBV2	13	ASSEDPGQVETQY
TRBV5-1	14	ASSPIGTGTNTEAF
TRBV6-5	12	ASSYMDRGYEQY
TRBV18	11	ASSQDYLNEQF